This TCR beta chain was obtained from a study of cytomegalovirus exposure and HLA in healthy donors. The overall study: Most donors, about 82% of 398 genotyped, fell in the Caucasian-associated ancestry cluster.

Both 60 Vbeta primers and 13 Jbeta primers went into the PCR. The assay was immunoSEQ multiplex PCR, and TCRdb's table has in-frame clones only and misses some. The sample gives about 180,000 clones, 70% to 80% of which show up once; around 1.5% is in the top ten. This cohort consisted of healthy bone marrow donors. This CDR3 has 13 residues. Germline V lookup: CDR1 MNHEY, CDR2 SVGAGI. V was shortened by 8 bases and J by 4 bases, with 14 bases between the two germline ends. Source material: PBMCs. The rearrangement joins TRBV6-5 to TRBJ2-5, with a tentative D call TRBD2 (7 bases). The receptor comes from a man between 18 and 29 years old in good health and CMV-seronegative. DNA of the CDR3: TGTGCCAGCCGAGGGGGGGCTCGAGAGACCCAGTACTTC. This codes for CASRGGARETQYF.